These T cell receptor beta chains were read from a single sample in a study of cytomegalovirus exposure and HLA in healthy donors. Generated by immunoSEQ multiplex PCR, the TCRdb table keeps only in-frame clones and is missing some. This sample has some 150,000 clones; roughly 80% occur once, and the top ten carry roughly 0.69%. The sample was PBMCs. These receptors were taken from a young woman in good health and CMV-seronegative. CDR3s include the opening cysteine and the closing phenylalanine or tryptophan. The order of the fields is J gene, V gene, clone size, D gene, CDR3 protein, CDR3 DNA. The D gene is left open where the match is weak. Where a row states a size, it is once, few, many or the class of an expanded clone; other rows omit it.

j_call: TRBJ2-7
v_call: TRBV11-2
clone_size: -
d_call: -
cdr3_aa: CASSLDWTSSYEQYF
cdr3_nt: TGTGCCAGCAGCTTAGATTGGACAAGTTCCTACGAGCAGTACTTC

j_call: TRBJ2-3
v_call: TRBV7-9
clone_size: -
d_call: TRBD1
cdr3_aa: CASSQTGSLDTQYF
cdr3_nt: TGTGCCAGCAGCCAGACAGGGTCCTTGGATACGCAGTATTTT

j_call: TRBJ2-5
v_call: TRBV7-3
clone_size: -
d_call: -
cdr3_aa: CASSFGGWGETQYF
cdr3_nt: TGTGCCAGCAGCTTCGGGGGTTGGGGAGAGACCCAGTACTTC

j_call: TRBJ2-2
v_call: TRBV6-5
clone_size: -
d_call: -
cdr3_aa: CASSYSAGFNTGELFF
cdr3_nt: TGTGCCAGCAGTTACTCTGCGGGGTTCAACACCGGGGAGCTGTTTTTT

j_call: TRBJ2-3
v_call: TRBV6-5
clone_size: -
d_call: TRBD1
cdr3_aa: CASSADRGWVDTQYF
cdr3_nt: TGTGCCAGCAGTGCGGACAGGGGATGGGTAGATACGCAGTATTTT

j_call: TRBJ1-2
v_call: TRBV5-4
clone_size: -
d_call: -
cdr3_aa: CASSLDGNYGYTF
cdr3_nt: TGTGCCAGCAGCTTGGACGGTAACTATGGCTACACCTTC

j_call: TRBJ2-3
v_call: TRBV27
clone_size: -
d_call: TRBD2
cdr3_aa: CASSSLAGGSTDTQYF
cdr3_nt: TGTGCCAGCAGTTCCTTAGCGGGAGGAAGCACAGATACGCAGTATTTT

j_call: TRBJ2-6
v_call: TRBV5-1
clone_size: -
d_call: -
cdr3_aa: CASSPGPGANVLTF
cdr3_nt: TGCGCCAGCAGCCCAGGGCCCGGGGCCAACGTCCTGACTTTC

j_call: TRBJ1-2
v_call: TRBV28
clone_size: -
d_call: -
cdr3_aa: CASSFLAYGYTF
cdr3_nt: TGTGCCAGCAGTTTTTTAGCCTATGGCTACACCTTC

j_call: TRBJ1-1
v_call: TRBV4-3
clone_size: -
d_call: -
cdr3_aa: CASSQVLSSTEAFF
cdr3_nt: TGCGCCAGCAGCCAAGTACTATCCAGCACTGAAGCTTTCTTT

j_call: TRBJ2-7
v_call: TRBV7-6
clone_size: once
d_call: -
cdr3_aa: CASSLGQDTYEQYF
cdr3_nt: TGTGCCAGCAGCTTAGGACAGGATACCTACGAGCAGTACTTC

j_call: TRBJ1-2
v_call: TRBV28
clone_size: few
d_call: -
cdr3_aa: CASSFHRGGNYGYTF
cdr3_nt: TGTGCCAGCAGTTTCCACAGAGGAGGAAACTATGGCTACACCTTC

j_call: TRBJ2-7
v_call: TRBV19
clone_size: -
d_call: -
cdr3_aa: CASSMVLGQGRMYEQYF
cdr3_nt: TGTGCCAGTAGTATGGTCCTAGGGCAGGGTCGAATGTACGAGCAGTACTTC

j_call: TRBJ2-7
v_call: TRBV9
clone_size: -
d_call: TRBD2
cdr3_aa: CASSERAGGPDEQYF
cdr3_nt: TGTGCCAGCAGCGAAAGAGCGGGAGGGCCGGACGAGCAGTACTTC

j_call: TRBJ2-7
v_call: TRBV19
clone_size: -
d_call: TRBD2
cdr3_aa: CASRREGRYEQYF
cdr3_nt: TGTGCCAGTCGTCGGGAGGGCCGTTACGAGCAGTACTTC

j_call: TRBJ2-7
v_call: TRBV6-1
clone_size: -
d_call: TRBD2
cdr3_aa: CASSEAGESYEQYF
cdr3_nt: TGTGCCAGCAGTGAGGCGGGGGAGTCCTACGAGCAGTACTTC

j_call: TRBJ2-1
v_call: TRBV28
clone_size: -
d_call: TRBD2
cdr3_aa: CASSLWLAGAPTGNEQFF
cdr3_nt: TGTGCCAGCAGTTTGTGGCTAGCGGGAGCTCCGACGGGCAATGAGCAGTTCTTC

j_call: TRBJ2-2
v_call: TRBV28
clone_size: -
d_call: -
cdr3_aa: CASSLWAGSRELFF
cdr3_nt: TGTGCCAGCAGTTTATGGGCAGGGTCCAGGGAGCTGTTTTTT

j_call: TRBJ2-7
v_call: TRBV6-5
clone_size: -
d_call: TRBD1
cdr3_aa: CASSPRDRGGIEQYF
cdr3_nt: TGTGCCAGCAGCCCCCGGGACAGGGGGGGGATCGAGCAGTACTTC

j_call: TRBJ2-6
v_call: TRBV4-1
clone_size: -
d_call: -
cdr3_aa: CASSHRIGDGSGANVLTF
cdr3_nt: TGCGCCAGCAGCCATCGAATAGGGGATGGCTCTGGGGCCAACGTCCTGACTTTC

j_call: TRBJ2-2
v_call: TRBV7-9
clone_size: -
d_call: TRBD1
cdr3_aa: CASSRTGQVNTGELFF
cdr3_nt: TGTGCCAGCAGCCGGACGGGACAGGTGAACACCGGGGAGCTGTTTTTT

j_call: TRBJ2-7
v_call: TRBV4-2
clone_size: -
d_call: -
cdr3_aa: CASSKEVHSYEQYF
cdr3_nt: TGTGCCAGCAGTAAAGAGGTCCACTCCTACGAGCAGTACTTC

j_call: TRBJ2-1
v_call: TRBV6-7
clone_size: -
d_call: -
cdr3_aa: CASIAAGTGRDNEQFF
cdr3_nt: TGTGCCAGCATAGCGGCGGGAACGGGTCGGGACAATGAGCAGTTCTTC

j_call: TRBJ2-7
v_call: TRBV28
clone_size: -
d_call: -
cdr3_aa: CASGSSRSTGTAYEQYF
cdr3_nt: TGTGCCAGCGGATCCTCCCGGTCCACCGGGACTGCCTACGAGCAGTACTTC

j_call: TRBJ2-1
v_call: TRBV27
clone_size: once
d_call: -
cdr3_aa: CASRTPEMEDNEQFF
cdr3_nt: TGTGCCAGCAGAACCCCCGAAATGGAGGACAATGAGCAGTTCTTC

j_call: TRBJ2-1
v_call: TRBV28
clone_size: -
d_call: -
cdr3_aa: CASRERVGRSEQFF
cdr3_nt: TGTGCCAGCCGAGAACGGGTCGGGAGAAGTGAGCAGTTCTTC

j_call: TRBJ2-2
v_call: TRBV11-2
clone_size: -
d_call: TRBD1
cdr3_aa: CASSSRTGENTGELFF
cdr3_nt: TGTGCCAGCAGCTCCCGGACAGGGGAGAACACCGGGGAGCTGTTTTTT

j_call: TRBJ1-5
v_call: TRBV2
clone_size: -
d_call: TRBD1
cdr3_aa: CASRGTGSNQPQHF
cdr3_nt: TGTGCCAGCAGGGGGACAGGGAGCAATCAGCCCCAGCATTTT

j_call: TRBJ2-7
v_call: TRBV6-6
clone_size: -
d_call: -
cdr3_aa: CASSTNPSGSYEQYF
cdr3_nt: TGTGCCAGCAGCACTAACCCCTCGGGATCCTACGAGCAGTACTTC